This T cell receptor (beta chain) was recovered during a study of T cell responses to AZD1222 COVID-19 vaccine. Study observations and caveats: Clonal diversity was possibly underestimated; the donors were predominantly white British and more often female. Repertoire samples came only from after the peak T cell response. Spike-specific TCR breadth and depth both grew after two AZD1222 doses.

Method: immunoSEQ multiplex PCR; TCRdb's copy keeps in-frame clones and lacks some. The table has around 180,000 clones, approximately 94% seen once. V lost 2 bases, J lost 5 bases, and 10 bases lay in between. Germline V lookup: CDR1 MNHEY, CDR2 SVGEGT. There are 13 residues in the CDR3. On this clone: Its antigen is not identified.

The rearrangement uses TRBV6-2 or TRBV6-3 and TRBJ2-7; D gene unclear. This receptor was taken from an adult who received the AZD1222 COVID-19 vaccine. Here the sequenced sample was peripheral blood, taken 28 days after the second AZD1222 dose. The CDR3 here is CASSYRLLHEQYF. In DNA, the CDR3 is TGTGCCAGCAGTTACAGGCTTTTGCACGAGCAGTACTTC.